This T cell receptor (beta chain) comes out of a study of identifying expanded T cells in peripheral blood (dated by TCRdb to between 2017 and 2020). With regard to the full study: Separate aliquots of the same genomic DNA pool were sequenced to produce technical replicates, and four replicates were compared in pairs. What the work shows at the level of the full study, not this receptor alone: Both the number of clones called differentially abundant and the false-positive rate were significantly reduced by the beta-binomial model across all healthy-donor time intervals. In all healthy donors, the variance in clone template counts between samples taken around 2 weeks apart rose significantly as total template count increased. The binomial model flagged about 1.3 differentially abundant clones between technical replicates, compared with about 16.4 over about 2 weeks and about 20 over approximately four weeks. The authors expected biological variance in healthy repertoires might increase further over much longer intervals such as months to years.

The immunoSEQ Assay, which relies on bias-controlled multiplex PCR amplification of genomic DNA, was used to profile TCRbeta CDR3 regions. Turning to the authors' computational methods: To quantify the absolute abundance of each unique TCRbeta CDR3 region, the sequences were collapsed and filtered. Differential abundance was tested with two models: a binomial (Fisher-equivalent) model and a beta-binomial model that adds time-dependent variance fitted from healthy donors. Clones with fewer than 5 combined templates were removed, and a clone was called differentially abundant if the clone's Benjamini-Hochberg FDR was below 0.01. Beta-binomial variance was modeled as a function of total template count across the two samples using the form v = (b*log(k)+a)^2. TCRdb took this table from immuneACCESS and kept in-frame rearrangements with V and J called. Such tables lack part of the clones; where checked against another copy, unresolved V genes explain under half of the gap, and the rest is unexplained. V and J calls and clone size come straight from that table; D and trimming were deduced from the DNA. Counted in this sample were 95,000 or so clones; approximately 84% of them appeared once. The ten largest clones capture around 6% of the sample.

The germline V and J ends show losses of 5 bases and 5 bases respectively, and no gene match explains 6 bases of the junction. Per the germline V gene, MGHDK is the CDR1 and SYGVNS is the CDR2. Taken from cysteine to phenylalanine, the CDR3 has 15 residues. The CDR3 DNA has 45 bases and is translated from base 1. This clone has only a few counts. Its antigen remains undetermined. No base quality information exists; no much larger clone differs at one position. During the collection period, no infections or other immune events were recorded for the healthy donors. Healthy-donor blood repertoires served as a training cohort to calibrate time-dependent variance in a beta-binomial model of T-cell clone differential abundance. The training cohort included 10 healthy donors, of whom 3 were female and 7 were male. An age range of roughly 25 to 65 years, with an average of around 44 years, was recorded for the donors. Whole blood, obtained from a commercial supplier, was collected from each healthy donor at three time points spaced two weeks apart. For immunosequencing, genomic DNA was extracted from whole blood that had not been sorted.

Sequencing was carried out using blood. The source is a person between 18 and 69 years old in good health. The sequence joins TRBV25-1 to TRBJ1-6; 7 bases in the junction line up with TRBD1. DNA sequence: TGTGCCAGCAGTCTGGGGGGACAGAATAATTCACCCCTCCACTTT. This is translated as CASSLGGQNNSPLHF.